Below, one TCR beta chain is given with its context. What it recognizes is unknown. Germline CDR1 and CDR2: SGDLS and YYNGEE. The CDR3 is made up of 15 amino acids. Trimming left V 0 bases short and J 0 bases short, with 8 bases between. TCRdb keeps only in-frame clones here, not all; method: immunoSEQ multiplex PCR. The sample lists more than 85,000 clones, about 91% occurring once. This entry is derived from a study of T cell responses to AZD1222 COVID-19 vaccine. Study-level results: Donors in the cohort were predominantly white British and more often female, and clonal diversity was possibly underestimated.

The TCR comes from an adult in good health. V usage is TRBV9 and J usage is TRBJ2-3; D not resolved. The sequencing used peripheral blood, collected on day 0 of AZD1222 vaccination. The DNA for the CDR3 is TGTGCCAGCAGCGTAGAGTGGCGGAGCACAGATACGCAGTATTTT. Protein product: CASSVEWRSTDTQYF.